Listed here are 5 T cell receptor beta chains from one sample, sequenced in a study of shared clonotypes between healthy human individuals. Only in-frame clones appear in the TCRdb table, and some are missing; sequencing was by immunoSEQ multiplex PCR. The sample holds roughly 2,500,000 clones; roughly 93% are singletons and the top ten take more than 0.35%. Source material: naive CD4+ T cells from PBMCs. Subset defined: CD45RA+ positively selected. These receptors were obtained from a man aged 18 to 30 in good health. Some clones in this sample may be carry-over from other donors' samples.

With regard to this clone: The same CDR3 can be traced to other DNA sequences in this sample. The chain combines TRBV27 with TRBJ1-2; 8 bases line up with TRBD1. The CDR3 runs to 13 residues. Germline-derived CDR1 and CDR2 are MNHEY and SMNVEV (reference sequence). V was clipped by 4 bases and J by 8 bases; unmatched bases: 6. The CDR3 DNA follows: TGTGCCAGCAGTTCGGACAGGGTCGGCGGCTACACCTTC. Translating it yields CASSSDRVGGYTF.

The chain links TRBV19 to TRBJ1-2; no definite D call. Germline loops: CDR1 LNHDA, CDR2 SQIVND (reference sequence). The CDR3 is 16 residues long. Trimming removed 4 bases at V and 0 bases at J, with 15 bases between. CDR3 sequence reads: CASSTFPGSSNYGYTF. The CDR3 DNA reads as TGTGCCAGTAGTACGTTCCCCGGGTCTTCTAACTATGGCTACACCTTC.

The J gene is TRBJ2-3, the V gene TRBV6-5; tentative D call: TRBD1 (5 bases). This CDR3 contains 14 residues. The V gene lost 0 bases and the J gene lost 5 bases, with 9 bases spanning the gap. CDR1 is MNHEY and CDR2 is SVGAGI in the germline V gene. The CDR3 region has the DNA TGTGCCAGCAGTTACTCGAAAGGGGTAGATACGCAGTATTTT. It encodes CASSYSKGVDTQYF.

V usage is TRBV7-9 and J usage is TRBJ2-3; D call uncertain. The CDR3 loop spans 12 amino acids. From germline, CDR1 is SEHNR and CDR2 FQNEAQ (reference sequence). V lost 8 bases and J 4 bases, leaving 10 bases between the germline ends. The CDR3 loop reads CASGVDADTQYF. CDR3 DNA sequence: TGTGCCAGCGGGGTAGATGCAGATACGCAGTATTTT.

V is TRBV6-4 and J is TRBJ1-1; D unclear. Germline CDR1 MRHNA, CDR2 SNTAGT. The length of the CDR3 is 15 residues. V lost 6 bases and J lost 1, with 15 bases in between. The CDR3 region is CASSSPGLGNTEAFF. The CDR3 nucleotides read TGTGCCAGCAGCTCCCCGGGCCTTGGGAACACTGAAGCTTTCTTT.